This TCR beta chain comes out of a study of CD8 T cells in Susac syndrome. With 4 bases removed from V and 6 bases from J, the gap between germline ends came to 16 bases. Germline CDR1 SGHVS, CDR2 FQNEAQ. The CDR3 runs 14 residues. High-throughput TCR beta sequencing covered peripheral CD8+ and CD4+ T cells. Negative isolation yielded CD4+ and CD8+ T cells, and FACS enriched TEMRA cells. With random hexamers, about 0.45 to 1 ug RNA was reverse transcribed. The amplification used immunoSEQ multiplex PCR on TCR beta CDR3; it spanned 54 Vbeta and 13 Jbeta. TCRdb reanalysed the immunoSEQ multiplex PCR reads using MiXCR and keeps one entry per CDR3 protein. The repertoire holds approximately 100,000 distinct CDR3 sequences, with roughly 91% as singletons. The study, taken as a whole, reports: The authors acknowledged that their TCR sequencing and HLA analysis involved a relatively small number of individuals.

Details on this clonotype: Its antigen is as yet unknown.

The chain combines TRBV7-8 with TRBJ2-7, with TRBD2 as a possible D gene (6 bases). This receptor was identified in a human donor in good health. Source material: CD4+ T cells from PBMCs. The CDR3 sequence is CASSSRGGGGEQYF. CDR3 in DNA: TGTGCCAGCAGCTCTCGGGGTGGGGGAGGCGAGCAGTACTTC.